The 29 T cell receptor beta chains in this list originate from one sample, sequenced in a study of a mutant IDH1 vaccine in newly diagnosed glioma. Sequencing was performed with immunoSEQ multiplex PCR; in TCRdb, only in-frame clones are kept and a portion is missing. The top ten clones hold 1.5% of a sample with around 41,000 clones, around 87% of them seen once. For these TCRs, the target antigens are not known. Stated time point: week 35, safety follow-up. Vaccination used 300 ug of mutant IDH1 20-mer peptide per dose, with topical imiquimod. The sample here was PBMCs, taken from a glioma patient whose treatment included an IDH1 peptide vaccine. Receptor source: a man aged 40-49 years with glioma.

V is TRBV28 and J is TRBJ1-1; D might be TRBD1 (5 bases). CDR1 and CDR2 (germline): MDHEN, SYDVKM. This CDR3 is built from 15 residues. The V and J ends lost 3 bases and 0 bases respectively, with 11 bases between them. For the CDR3, the DNA is TGTGCCAGCAGTTTCCCGGGGCAGGTGAACACTGAAGCTTTCTTT. This codes for CASSFPGQVNTEAFF.

The gene calls are TRBV5-6 and TRBJ2-1; D possibly corresponds to TRBD2 (5 bases). CDR1 is SGHDT and CDR2 is YYEEEE in the germline V gene. This CDR3 contains 12 residues. Trimming shortened V by 1 base and J by 8 bases, and 7 bases separated the two germline ends. The CDR3 bases are TGTGCCAGCAGCTTGTCGGGGTATGAGCAGTTCTTC. Protein sequence: CASSLSGYEQFF.

In the case of this clone: Compared with germline, one end of the junction differs, possibly owing to a read error. At the DNA level, this CDR3 is encoded by other sequences in the same sample as well. For the CDR3, the DNA is TGTAGCGTGACCGGGACTAGCGGGAGATTGACCTCCGGAGAGCAGTTCTTC. Translating gives CSVTGTSGRLTSGEQFF. The chain carries TRBV29-1 and TRBJ2-1, with 14 bases that match TRBD2. The CDR3 loop spans 17 amino acids. Germline V CDR1 and CDR2: SQVTM, ANQGSEA.

This clone showed up just a few times. V is TRBV5-6 and J is TRBJ2-5; no firm D call. The germline gives CDR1 SGHDT, CDR2 YYEEEE. V lost 2 bases, J lost 3 bases, and 11 bases lay in between. CDR3 length: 14 residues. The CDR3 bases are TGTGCCAGCAGCTTTCTGGGGTCCGAAGAGACCCAGTACTTC. Translated: CASSFLGSEETQYF.

V is TRBV7-2 and J is TRBJ2-1, with D possibly TRBD2 on 6 matching bases. CDR1 and CDR2 from the germline V gene are SGHTA and FQGNSA. Between the trimmed V and J ends, which lost 1 base and 2 bases, there was a span of 12 bases. This CDR3 is 16 amino acids long. CDR3 protein: CASSLEVGGAYNEQFF. The CDR3 DNA sequence: TGTGCCAGCAGCTTAGAAGTCGGGGGAGCCTACAATGAGCAGTTCTTC.

J is TRBJ2-5 and V is TRBV5-6; 7 nucleotides agree with TRBD2. After removal of 2 bases from V and 5 bases from J, the junction contained 9 bases not matched to a gene. CDR3 length equals 15 residues. CDR1 is SGHDT, CDR2 YYEEEE, per germline. CDR3 DNA: TGTGCCAGCAGCTTATCTGCGGGAGAGGCGGAGACCCAGTACTTC. Amino acid sequence: CASSLSAGEAETQYF.

This clone was counted only a few times. The DNA for the CDR3 is TGTGCCAGCAGCTTGGCCCTACAGGGTAGCTACGAGCAGTACTTC. It translates to CASSLALQGSYEQYF. The chain is built from TRBV5-5 and TRBJ2-7; possible D gene TRBD1, 6 bases. Trimming left V 0 bases short and J 3 bases short, with 13 bases between. Germline V gene sequence: CDR1 SGHKS, CDR2 YYEKEE (reference sequence). The CDR3 loop spans 15 amino acids.

This chain links TRBV7-9 with TRBJ1-4; 8 positions match TRBD1. Germline trimming cut 5 bases from V and 4 bases from J; bases unmatched to any gene: 6. This CDR3 region has 15 residues. The germline V gene has CDR1 SEHNR and CDR2 FQNEAQ (reference sequence). CDR3 DNA: TGTGCCAGCAGCAGCACGGGACAGGTTAATGAAAAACTGTTTTTT. Translated: CASSSTGQVNEKLFF.

This chain uses TRBV18 with TRBJ2-7; D is undetermined. Per germline, CDR1 KGHSH and CDR2 LQKENI. The CDR3 is made up of 14 amino acids. V was trimmed by 4 bases and J by 1 base, leaving 11 bases between them. The CDR3 spells CASSLTPGSYEQYV. In DNA, the CDR3 is TGTGCCAGCTCACTAACCCCAGGTTCCTACGAGCAGTACGTC.

The rearrangement links TRBV5-1 to TRBJ1-1, with D uncertain. This CDR3 region has 13 residues. Germline V gene sequence: CDR1 SGHRS, CDR2 YFSETQ. Trimming pared 6 bases from V and 10 bases from J, leaving 19 bases between. The CDR3 here is CASTLPGSRGAFF. CDR3 nucleotides: TGCGCCAGCACCTTACCCGGGTCCCGAGGAGCTTTCTTT.

The V and J genes are TRBV5-4 and TRBJ1-3; D uncertain. V lost 4 bases, J lost 5 bases, and 13 bases lay in between. Germline values: CDR1 SGHNT, CDR2 YYREEE (reference sequence). The CDR3 consists of 14 residues. The CDR3, as DNA: TGTGCCAGCAGCCCTGACTTGTCTCGAAACACCATATATTTT. Translation: CASSPDLSRNTIYF.

V usage is TRBV4-2 and J usage is TRBJ2-6; perhaps TRBD1 as D (6 bases). Deletions cut 4 bases from V and 1 base from J, with 11 bases between. Germline CDR1 is LGHNA and CDR2 is YNFKEQ. The CDR3 has 16 residues. The CDR3 DNA is TGTGCCAGCAGCCTAGATACAGGGTCTGGGGCCAACGTCCTGACTTTC. It codes for CASSLDTGSGANVLTF.

The chain carries TRBV5-1 and TRBJ1-5; D uncertain. Germline V gene lookup returns CDR1 SGHRS and CDR2 YFSETQ. Deletions cut 4 bases from V and 0 bases from J, with 5 bases between. The length of the CDR3 is 13 residues. The CDR3 coding sequence is TGCGCCAGCAGCGCGGATAGCAATCAGCCCCAGCATTTT. This gives the protein CASSADSNQPQHF.

J is TRBJ2-1 and V is TRBV13; D unclear. This CDR3 region has 13 residues. V gave up 0 bases and J gave up 6 bases, with 6 bases separating them. CDR1 PRHDT and CDR2 FYEKMQ come from the germline V gene (reference sequence). CDR3 in amino acids: CASSLGLGNEQFF. As DNA, the CDR3 is TGTGCCAGCAGCTTAGGACTCGGCAATGAGCAGTTCTTC.

This chain connects TRBV12-2 to TRBJ2-7; no DNA check was done on the table's D call, TRBD2. TRBV12-2 constitutes a pseudogene. The CDR3 runs 15 residues. DNA of the CDR3: TGTGCAAGTCGCTTCGGGACTAGCGAGTCCTACGAGCAGTACTTC. This encodes CASRFGTSESYEQYF.

J is TRBJ2-5 and V is TRBV11-2, with 13 bases that match TRBD2. CDR1 and CDR2 (germline): SGHAT, FQNNGV. CDR3 length equals 16 residues. J lost 4 bases, V lost 5 bases, and 7 bases had no gene match. The CDR3 reads CASSGGLAGIRETQYF. The CDR3 nucleotides read TGTGCCAGCAGCGGGGGACTAGCGGGAATCAGAGAGACCCAGTACTTC.

The CDR3 region has the DNA TGTGCCAGCAGCGAGAGGACAGTCACTAATGAAAAACTGTTTTTT. Translation gives CASSERTVTNEKLFF. The chain has TRBV28 and TRBJ1-4; D perhaps matches TRBD1 (6 bases). Germline CDR1 reads MDHEN; CDR2 reads SYDVKM. This CDR3 region has 15 residues. The V end was cut by 6 bases, the J end by 2 bases, with 13 bases between. Full variable domain (outside the CDR3, taken from reference TRBV28 and TRBJ1-4): DVKVTQSSRYLVKRTGEKVFLECVQDMDHENMFWYRQDPGLGLRLIYFSYDVKMKEKGDIPEGYSVSREKKERFSLILESASTNQTSMYLCASSERTVTNEKLFFGSGTQLSVL.

DNA for the CDR3: TGCGCCAGCAGTGAGTCGGGGACAGGGGAAATGGCTTTCTTT. Its protein is CASSESGTGEMAFF. The chain employs TRBV10-1 and TRBJ1-1; 10 bases align to TRBD1. The CDR3 runs 14 residues. Germline CDR1 WNHNN, CDR2 SYGVQD (reference sequence). V lost 0 bases to trimming and J lost 11 bases; unmatched junction nucleotides: 6.

This clone is a singleton in its sample. The CDR3 DNA is TGTGCCAGCAGTTACCGGGCAGGCCGCGAGACCGGGGAGCTGTTTTTT. This gives the protein CASSYRAGRETGELFF. The chain combines TRBV6-5 with TRBJ2-2; D unclear. Trimming pared 2 bases from V and 5 bases from J, leaving 15 bases between. The length of the CDR3 is 16 residues. Germline values: CDR1 MNHEY, CDR2 SVGAGI.

This rearrangement joins TRBV7-2 to TRBJ1-3, with no clear D. Germline V gives CDR1 SGHTA, CDR2 FQGNSA. The V end was cut by 1 base, the J end by 3 bases, with 4 bases between. The CDR3 spans 13 residues. The CDR3 loop reads CASSLEYGNTIYF. CDR3 DNA: TGTGCCAGCAGCTTAGAGTATGGAAACACCATATATTTT.

V and J are TRBV20-1 and TRBJ1-1; D not resolved. Trimming left V 4 bases short and J 3 bases short, with 6 bases between. CDR1 is DFQATT, CDR2 SNEGSKA, per germline (reference sequence). The CDR3 is made up of 11 amino acids. CDR3 DNA sequence: TGCAGTGCTATTATGCACACTGAAGCTTTCTTT. Amino acids: CSAIMHTEAFF.

This chain links TRBV6-4 with TRBJ1-2; D is unclear. The CDR3 is 15 amino acids. CDR1 MRHNA and CDR2 SNTAGT come from the germline V gene. The V end was cut by 3 bases, the J end by 5 bases, with 16 bases between. DNA of the CDR3: TGTGCCAGCAGTGAGGAAGCAGGCCCTATTTATGGCTACACCTTC. Amino acids: CASSEEAGPIYGYTF.

The chain employs TRBV19 and TRBJ2-2, with D perhaps matching TRBD1 (7 bases). Trimming shortened V by 5 bases and J by 2 bases, and 12 bases separated the two germline ends. The CDR3 covers 15 residues. The germline gives CDR1 LNHDA, CDR2 SQIVND (reference sequence). CDR3 sequence: CASSAGTVNTGELFF. The CDR3 bases are TGTGCCAGTAGTGCGGGGACAGTTAACACCGGGGAGCTGTTTTTT.

This rearrangement joins TRBV19 to TRBJ1-4, with no clear D. Trimming removed 5 bases at V and 9 bases at J, with 16 bases between. Germline CDR1 is LNHDA and CDR2 is SQIVND (reference sequence). This CDR3 region has 14 residues. The CDR3 DNA sequence: TGTGCCAGTAGTGACTACGGCGGGTATAAAAAACTGTTTTTT. Amino acid sequence: CASSDYGGYKKLFF.

This chain links TRBV28 with TRBJ1-4; no clear D. This CDR3 contains 16 residues. CDR1 is MDHEN and CDR2 is SYDVKM in the germline V gene. V lost 3 bases and J lost 7, with 18 bases in between. The CDR3 protein is CASSFTKTGSREKLFF. Here the CDR3 DNA reads TGTGCCAGCAGTTTCACTAAAACCGGCAGCCGTGAAAAACTGTTTTTT.

The chain carries TRBV27 and TRBJ2-7, with 8 bases identical to TRBD1. Germline V lookup: CDR1 MNHEY, CDR2 SMNVEV (reference sequence). V was pared by 3 bases and J by 6 bases, with 13 bases of the junction left unmatched. This CDR3 contains 16 residues. The chain's CDR3 is CASSFRGTGNWGEQYV. The CDR3 bases are TGTGCCAGCAGTTTTAGGGGGACAGGCAACTGGGGCGAGCAGTACGTC.

This sequence joins TRBV28 and TRBJ1-5, with TRBD1 identical over 7 bases. CDR1 is MDHEN, CDR2 SYDVKM, per germline. The V and J ends lost 3 bases and 2 bases, in that order; junction bases with no gene match: 10. This CDR3 contains 17 residues. The CDR3 bases are TGTGCCAGCAGTTTCGTCCAGGGGGACCAGGGCAATCAGCCCCAGCATTTT. This sequence encodes CASSFVQGDQGNQPQHF.

This chain uses TRBV4-1 with TRBJ2-1; D is possibly TRBD1 (5 bases). Germline-derived CDR1 and CDR2 are MGHRA and YSYEKL. The CDR3 is 15 residues long. V was cut by 7 bases and J by 7 bases, with 20 bases left in between. The CDR3 here is CASMGSLGQSNEQFF. CDR3 coding DNA: TGCGCCAGCATGGGCTCTCTGGGGCAATCGAATGAGCAGTTCTTC.

The rearrangement uses TRBV10-2 and TRBJ2-4; 8 bases are a match to TRBD2. The CDR3 extends over 14 amino acids. The J segment lost 9 bases and the V segment lost 1 base, leaving 5 bases of the junction unmatched. Germline values: CDR1 WSHSY, CDR2 SAAADI. For the CDR3, the DNA is TGCGCCAGCAGTGAGTTCGGACTAGCAGGCATTCAGTACTTC. Encoded protein: CASSEFGLAGIQYF.